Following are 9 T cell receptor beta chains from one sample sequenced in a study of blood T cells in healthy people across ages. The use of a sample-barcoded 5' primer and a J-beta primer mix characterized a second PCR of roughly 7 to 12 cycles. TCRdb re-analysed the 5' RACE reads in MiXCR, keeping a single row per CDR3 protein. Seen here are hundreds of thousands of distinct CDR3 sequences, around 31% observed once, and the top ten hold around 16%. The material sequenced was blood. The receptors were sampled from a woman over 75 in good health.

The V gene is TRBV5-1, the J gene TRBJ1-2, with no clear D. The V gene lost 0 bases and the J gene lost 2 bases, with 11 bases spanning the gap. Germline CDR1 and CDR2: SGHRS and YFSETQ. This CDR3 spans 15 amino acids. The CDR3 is CASSLDAGMNYGYTF. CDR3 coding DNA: TGCGCCAGCAGCTTGGACGCCGGGATGAACTATGGCTACACCTTC.

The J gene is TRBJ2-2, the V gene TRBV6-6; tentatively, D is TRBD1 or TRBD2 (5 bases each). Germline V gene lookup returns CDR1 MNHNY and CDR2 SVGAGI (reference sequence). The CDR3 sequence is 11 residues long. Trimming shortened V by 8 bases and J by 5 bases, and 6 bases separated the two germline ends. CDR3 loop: CASGGTGELFF. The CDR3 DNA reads TGTGCCAGCGGGGGAACCGGGGAGCTGTTTTTT.

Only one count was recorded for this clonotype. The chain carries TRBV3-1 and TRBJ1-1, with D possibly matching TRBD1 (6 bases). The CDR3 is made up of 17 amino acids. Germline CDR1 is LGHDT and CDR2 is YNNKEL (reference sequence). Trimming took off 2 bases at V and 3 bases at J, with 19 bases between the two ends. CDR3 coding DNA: TGTGCCAGCAGCCAAAAAGCGGGGGCCAGGGCGTACACTGAAGCTTTCTTT. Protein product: CASSQKAGARAYTEAFF.

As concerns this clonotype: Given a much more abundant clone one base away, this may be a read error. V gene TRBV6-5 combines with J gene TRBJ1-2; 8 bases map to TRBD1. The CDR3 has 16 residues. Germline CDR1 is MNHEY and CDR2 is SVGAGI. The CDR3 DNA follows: TGTGCCAGCAGCCCCACCGACCCCGGGACAGGCTATAGCTACACCTTC. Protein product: CASSPTDPGTGYSYTF.

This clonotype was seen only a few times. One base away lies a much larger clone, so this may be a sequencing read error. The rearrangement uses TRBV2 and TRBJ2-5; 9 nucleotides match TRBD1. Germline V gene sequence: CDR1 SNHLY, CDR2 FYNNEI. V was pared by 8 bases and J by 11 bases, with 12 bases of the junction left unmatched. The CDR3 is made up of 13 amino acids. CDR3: CASSRQGGNEQYF. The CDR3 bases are TGTGCCAGCTCCAGACAGGGGGGAAATGAGCAGTACTTC. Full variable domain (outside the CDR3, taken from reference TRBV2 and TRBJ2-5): EPEVTQTPSHQVTQMGQEVILRCVPISNHLYFYWYRQILGQKVEFLVSFYNNEISEKSEIFDDQFSVERPDGSNFTLKIRSTKLEDSAMYFCASSRQGGNEQYFGPGTRLLVL.

CDR3 in DNA: TGCAGTGCTAGAGATATGAGGGGGGATCCTCGGACCCAGTACTTC. It yields the protein CSARDMRGDPRTQYF. This chain links TRBV20-1 with TRBJ2-5; D is possibly TRBD1 or TRBD2 (6 bases each). CDR1 DFQATT and CDR2 SNEGSKA come from the germline V gene (reference sequence). The CDR3 loop spans 15 amino acids. The V end lost 0 bases, the J end lost 7 bases, and 18 bases lay between the germline ends.

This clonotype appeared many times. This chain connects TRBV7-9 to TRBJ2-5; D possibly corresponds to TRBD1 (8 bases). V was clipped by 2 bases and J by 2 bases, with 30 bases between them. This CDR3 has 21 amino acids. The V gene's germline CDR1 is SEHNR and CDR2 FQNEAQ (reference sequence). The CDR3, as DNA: TGTGCCAGCAGCTTAAGGTCCGGAGGACAGGGCGGTCCCGGGGGGCAAGAGACCCAGTACTTC. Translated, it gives CASSLRSGGQGGPGGQETQYF.

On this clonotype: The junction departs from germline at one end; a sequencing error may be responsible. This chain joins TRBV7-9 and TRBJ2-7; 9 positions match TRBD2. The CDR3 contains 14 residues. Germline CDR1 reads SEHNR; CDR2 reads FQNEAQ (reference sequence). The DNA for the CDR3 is TGTTCCAGCAGAGAAAGCGGGGGGACATACGAGCAGTACTTC. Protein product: CSSRESGGTYEQYF. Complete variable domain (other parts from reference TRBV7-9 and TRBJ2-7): DTGVSQNPRHKITKRGQNVTFRCDPISEHNRLYWYRQTLGQGPEFLTYFQNEAQLEKSRLLSDRFSAERPKGSFSTLEIQRTEQGDSAMYLCSSRESGGTYEQYFGPGTRLTVT.

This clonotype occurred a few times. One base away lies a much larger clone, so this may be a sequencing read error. The CDR3 loop is CASSRQGPYNEQYF. CDR3 in DNA: TGTGCCAGCAGCCGACAGGGGCCGTACAATGAGCAGTACTTC. The chain links TRBV7-9 to TRBJ2-1, with TRBD1 identical over 8 bases. The J call could be wrong; TRBJ2-7 is a better fit for the DNA end. Germline CDR1 reads SEHNR; CDR2 reads FQNEAQ (reference sequence). The length of the CDR3 is 14 residues.